The entry that follows covers one T cell receptor beta chain sequence. The antigen is unknown. At one end the junction does not follow the germline gene, possibly because of a read error. This sample stems from a study of shared clonotypes between healthy human individuals. The CDR3 runs to 16 residues. Germline V gene data show CDR1 as SGHTA and CDR2 as FQGNSA. The study, taken as a whole, reports: Naive subsets tended to show greater estimated richness than memory subsets. Shared across a few donors were roughly 5.3% of the naive CD4 clonotypes.

A CD45RA+ naive subset and a CD45RA-negative memory subset were split from CD4+ cells. Sequencing used immunoSEQ multiplex PCR; TCRdb keeps in-frame clones, though not all of them. The sample lists some 2.4 million clones, approximately 94% occurring once. The specimen was naive CD4+ T cells from PBMCs. Subset defined: CD45RA+ positively selected. V and J are TRBV7-2 and TRBJ2-1, with 8 positions matching TRBD2. This sequence was found in a man between 18 and 29 years old in good health. Some clones in this sample may be carry-over from other donors' samples. CDR3 in DNA: TGTGCCAGCAGCCTAGCTAGCGGGTACCCCTACAATGAGCAGTTCTTC. This sequence encodes CASSLASGYPYNEQFF.